The 21 T cell receptor beta chains listed next were all sequenced from one sample in a study of human T cells and chemical hapten exposure. The time point was: patch test 2, 6 weeks after DPC sensitization. Treatment here: therapeutic diphenylcyclopropenone sensitization with weekly scalp DPC. Using its own MiXCR run on the RACE reads, TCRdb lists one record per CDR3 protein. The sample has around 75,000 distinct CDR3 sequences, about a tenth seen once. The material sequenced was whole blood, taken in connection with sensitization to the hapten diphenylcyclopropenone (DPC). The receptors stem from a woman between 45 and 60 years old with alopecia areata. Some clones in this sample may be carry-over from other donors' samples.

This clonotype was detected many times. This chain uses TRBV19 with TRBJ1-1, with D perhaps TRBD1 (5 bases). Germline V gene lookup returns CDR1 LNHDA and CDR2 SQIVND (reference sequence). Trimming shortened V by 5 bases and J by 0 bases, and 25 bases separated the two germline ends. The CDR3 has 19 amino acids. CDR3 protein: CASSPAPTRRRGMNTEAFF. CDR3 sequence (DNA): TGTGCCAGTAGTCCCGCCCCCACCCGCCGAAGGGGTATGAACACTGAAGCTTTCTTT.

This chain links TRBV6-6 with TRBJ2-1; TRBD2 might be the D (6 bases). The CDR3 length is 15 residues. The V gene lost 7 bases and the J gene lost 8 bases, with 21 bases spanning the gap. Germline CDR1 is MNHNY and CDR2 is SVGAGI (reference sequence). The CDR3 DNA is TGTGCCAGCATGGGGGGATCAGGGTCGATCGATGAGCAGTTCTTC. Its protein product is CASMGGSGSIDEQFF.

The chain joins TRBV29-1 to TRBJ2-7; 8 bases are shared with TRBD2. CDR1 is SQVTM and CDR2 is ANQGSEA in the germline V gene. V shed 3 bases, J shed 2 bases, and the junction held 3 bases outside the gene matches. The CDR3 spans 13 residues. CDR3 coding DNA: TGCAGCGTTGAGGGACTAGGGACCTACGAGCAGTACTTC. Protein: CSVEGLGTYEQYF.

This clonotype was seen many times. The rearrangement uses TRBV6-1 and TRBJ2-7, with D uncertain. V was clipped by 0 bases and J by 2 bases, with 11 bases between them. The CDR3 is 15 residues long. Germline V CDR1 and CDR2: MNHNS, SASEGT. CDR3 sequence reads: CASSEAPAAAYEQYF. As DNA, the CDR3 is TGTGCCAGCAGTGAAGCCCCGGCAGCCGCCTACGAGCAGTACTTC.

The gene calls are TRBV20-1 and TRBJ2-1; 10 nucleotides line up with TRBD2. The CDR3 is 14 amino acids. Per germline, CDR1 DFQATT and CDR2 SNEGSKA (reference sequence). V was clipped by 3 bases and J by 10 bases; unmatched bases: 9. The CDR3 DNA follows: TGCAGTGCTAGTGTGCCTAGCGGGAGAGGGGAGCAGTTCTTC. Amino acids: CSASVPSGRGEQFF.

This clonotype was recorded a few times. The V gene is TRBV20-1, the J gene TRBJ2-7; TRBD2 is a possible D gene (5 bases). Trimming stripped 5 bases from V and 5 bases from J, with 16 bases between. CDR1 DFQATT and CDR2 SNEGSKA come from the germline V gene (reference sequence). The CDR3 totals 13 residues. This CDR3 is CSALGSVGNEQYF. The CDR3 DNA reads TGCAGTGCTCTGGGGAGCGTGGGTAACGAGCAGTACTTC.

This clonotype was observed at least ten times. This chain uses TRBV30 with TRBJ1-5, with a tentative D call TRBD1 (5 bases). Germline CDR1 reads GTSNPN; CDR2 reads SVGIG (reference sequence). The CDR3 has 15 residues. Trimming cost V 2 bases and J 6 bases, with 17 bases left between them. This chain's CDR3 is CAWSPGFGDGQPQHF. The CDR3 DNA reads as TGTGCCTGGAGTCCAGGGTTCGGCGATGGTCAGCCCCAGCATTTT.

This clonotype was detected only a few times. The J gene is TRBJ1-1, the V gene TRBV7-9; D unclear. CDR3 length: 15 amino acids. Germline CDR1 is SEHNR and CDR2 is FQNEAQ (reference sequence). V gave up 1 base and J gave up 0 bases, with 9 bases separating them. CDR3 DNA: TGTGCCAGCAGCTTAGGTGGCACAATGAACACTGAAGCTTTCTTT. As protein: CASSLGGTMNTEAFF.

This clonotype showed up many times. The V gene is TRBV6-6, the J gene TRBJ2-7, with 8 bases aligning to TRBD2. Germline trimming cut 3 bases from V and 2 bases from J; bases unmatched to any gene: 6. This CDR3 is 15 amino acids long. The germline CDR1 and CDR2 sequences are MNHNY and SVGAGI (reference sequence). The CDR3 coding sequence is TGTGCCAGCAGTTATCTGCGGGAGGAAACCTACGAGCAGTACTTC. Amino acid sequence: CASSYLREETYEQYF.

This clonotype came up many times. The chain has TRBV3-1 and TRBJ2-3; D tentatively fits TRBD1 or TRBD2 (5 bases each). Per the germline V gene, CDR1 is LGHDT and CDR2 is YNNKEL (reference sequence). V was clipped by 5 bases and J by 1 base, with 16 bases between them. CDR3 length equals 16 residues. The CDR3 nucleotides read TGTGCCAGCAGCGTAGGTGGGGGACGGGGCACAGATACGCAGTATTTT. This translates into CASSVGGGRGTDTQYF.

This clonotype was detected many times. The V gene is TRBV6-6, the J gene TRBJ2-3, with TRBD2 matching over 14 bases. The CDR3 is 17 amino acids. Germline V lookup: CDR1 MNHNY, CDR2 SVGAGI (reference sequence). Unmatched junction bases numbered 8, after V lost 6 bases and J lost 3 bases. For the CDR3, the DNA is TGTGCCAGCAGCCCCGGGACTAGCGGGAGAGGAACAGATACGCAGTATTTT. It codes for CASSPGTSGRGTDTQYF.

This clonotype was recorded at least ten times. V usage is TRBV30 and J usage is TRBJ1-5, with D tentatively TRBD1 (5 bases). CDR1 and CDR2 from the germline V gene are GTSNPN and SVGIG (reference sequence). The CDR3 is 14 amino acids. The ends were cut back, 3 bases at V and 6 bases at J, with 15 bases in the middle. CDR3 DNA: TGTGCCTGGAGCCAGGGAATCCAAAGTCAGCCCCAGCATTTT. It codes for CAWSQGIQSQPQHF. Filled out from reference TRBV30 and TRBJ1-5, the complete variable domain reads SQTIHQWPATLVQPVGSPLSLECTVEGTSNPNLYWYRQAAGRGLQLLFYSVGIGQISSEVPQNLSASRPQDRQFILSSKKLLLSDSGFYLCAWSQGIQSQPQHFGDGTRLSIL.

The J gene is TRBJ2-1, the V gene TRBV5-1, with 11 bases lining up with TRBD2. Losses at the gene ends were 5 bases for V and 0 bases for J; bases not matched to a gene: 7. This CDR3 comprises 17 residues. Germline V gives CDR1 SGHRS, CDR2 YFSETQ. DNA of the CDR3: TGCGCCAGCAGTCACTTCACTAGCGGGAGCTCCTACAATGAGCAGTTCTTC. Protein: CASSHFTSGSSYNEQFF.

This clonotype was seen only a few times. V and J are TRBV7-2 and TRBJ2-3; D is possibly TRBD2 (6 bases). The V end was cut by 4 bases, the J end by 6 bases, with 23 bases between. Germline CDR1 SGHTA, CDR2 FQGNSA. This CDR3 has 17 residues. Here the CDR3 reads CASSSRGEAGWVDTQYF. In DNA form, the CDR3 reads TGTGCCAGCAGCTCCCGCGGGGAGGCGGGATGGGTGGATACGCAGTATTTT. The full variable domain, its missing parts supplied by reference TRBV7-2 and TRBJ2-3, is GAGVSQSPSNKVTEKGKDVELRCDPISGHTALYWYRQSLGQGLEFLIYFQGNSAPDKSGLPSDRFSAERTGGSVSTLTIQRTQQEDSAVYLCASSSRGEAGWVDTQYFGPGTRLTVL.

This clonotype was counted between two and nine times. This chain joins TRBV12-3 or TRBV12-4 and TRBJ2-1, with 10 nucleotides matching TRBD2. The CDR3 consists of 15 residues. Losses at the gene ends were 7 bases for V and 9 bases for J; bases not matched to a gene: 12. The CDR3 nucleotides are TGTGCCAGCACTCCCGTTCTAGCGGGAGTAGGTGAGCAGTTCTTC. It translates to CASTPVLAGVGEQFF.

The V gene is TRBV5-1, the J gene TRBJ2-1; 7 nucleotides match TRBD2. Germline V lookup: CDR1 SGHRS, CDR2 YFSETQ. The V and J ends lost 2 bases and 6 bases, in that order; junction bases with no gene match: 11. CDR3 length: 16 residues. CDR3 amino acids: CASSLYRTRESNEQFF. In DNA form, the CDR3 reads TGCGCCAGCAGCTTATATAGGACTAGGGAGAGCAATGAGCAGTTCTTC.

Concerning this clonotype: A read error may be the cause here, since a much bigger clone is one base away. The rearrangement joins TRBV6-6 to TRBJ2-7; D call uncertain. Trimming removed 2 bases from V and 0 bases from J, with 14 bases in between. From germline, CDR1 is MNHNY and CDR2 SVGAGI (reference sequence). This CDR3 is built from 16 residues. As DNA, the CDR3 is TGTGCCAGCAGTTACACTCGGACCGAGCCCTCCTACGAGCAGTACTTC. Protein sequence: CASSYTRTEPSYEQYF.

This clonotype was observed many times. The rearrangement links TRBV19 to TRBJ2-7; no definite D call. The V end lost 4 bases, the J end lost 3 bases, and 10 bases lay between the germline ends. This CDR3 has 13 residues. Germline CDR1 is LNHDA and CDR2 is SQIVND (reference sequence). The DNA for the CDR3 is TGTGCCAGTAGTAAGGGCCGCAACTACGAGCAGTACTTC. This encodes CASSKGRNYEQYF.

This clonotype was observed many times. The chain is built from TRBV7-2 and TRBJ1-5; TRBD1 aligns across 9 bases. V dropped 6 bases and J dropped 5; count of bases not matched to a gene: 8. CDR1 SGHTA and CDR2 FQGNSA come from the germline V gene. This CDR3 region has 15 residues. CDR3 in DNA: TGTGCCAGCAGTAAGGACAGGGGCAGCTATCAGCCCCAGCATTTT. Translating it yields CASSKDRGSYQPQHF.

A remark on this clonotype: This likely comes from a read error, as the CDR3 has no conserved phenylalanine or tryptophan at its end. The chain couples TRBV2 to TRBJ2-6, with no clear D. The germline V and J ends were trimmed by 5 bases and 2 bases, with 4 bases remaining between them. This CDR3 comprises 13 residues. Germline CDR1 SNHLY, CDR2 FYNNEI. CDR3 nucleotide sequence: TGTGCCAGCAGTCTGGCTGGGGCCAACGTCCTGACTTCC. Translating it yields CASSLAGANVLTS.

This clonotype was counted a few times. The chain recombines TRBV10-3 with TRBJ1-4; D uncertain. V was trimmed by 8 bases and J by 8 bases, leaving 12 bases between them. Germline V gives CDR1 ENHRY, CDR2 SYGVKD. This CDR3 has 12 residues. CDR3 sequence reads: CAIDTEREKLFF. DNA for the CDR3: TGTGCCATCGACACGGAGAGAGAAAAACTGTTTTTT.